The 23 T cell receptor beta chains below all came from one sample that was sequenced in a study of T cell repertoires in cytomegalovirus infection. MiXCR was run by TCRdb on the reads, yielding one entry per CDR3 protein. The data show over 200,000 distinct CDR3 sequences, 12% to 15% seen once. The sequencing input was PBMCs. The receptors shown here come from a human donor in good health (CMV status not recorded). Some clones in this sample may be carry-over from other donors' samples.

This clonotype came up a few times. CDR3 in amino acids: CSAADFNQPQHF. The CDR3 DNA reads TGCAGCGCCGCCGATTTCAATCAGCCCCAGCATTTT. The V call is TRBV29-1, the J call TRBJ1-5; D is undetermined. The V gene's germline CDR1 is SQVTM and CDR2 ANQGSEA. V lost 7 bases and J lost 3, with 10 bases in between. There are 12 residues in the CDR3. The complete variable domain, with remaining parts taken from reference TRBV29-1 and TRBJ1-5, reads SAVISQKPSRDICQRGTSLTIQCQVDSQVTMMFWYRQQPGQSLTLIATANQGSEATYESGFVIDKFPISRPNLTFSTLTVSNMSPEDSSIYLCSAADFNQPQHFGDGTRLSIL.

This clonotype was seen ten or more times. DNA for the CDR3: TGTGCCAGCAGCCTACAGGGTCGGGGCACTGAAGCTTTCTTT. Its protein product is CASSLQGRGTEAFF. The chain has TRBV7-8 and TRBJ1-1; D perhaps matches TRBD1 (6 bases). Germline V gene sequence: CDR1 SGHVS, CDR2 FQNEAQ. Deletions cut 5 bases from V and 4 bases from J, with 14 bases between. CDR3 length: 14 residues.

This clonotype appeared many times. The genes are TRBV7-2 and TRBJ2-7; 10 bases agree with TRBD2. Germline CDR1 and CDR2: SGHTA and FQGNSA. The CDR3 runs 18 residues. V gave up 3 bases and J gave up 4 bases; unmatched junction bases: 15. The CDR3 loop is CASSFEREREGPRYEQYF. CDR3 in DNA: TGTGCCAGCAGCTTTGAGAGGGAGCGGGAGGGCCCTCGGTACGAGCAGTACTTC. The entire variable domain, with the rest obtained from reference TRBV7-2 and TRBJ2-7, is as follows: GAGVSQSPSNKVTEKGKDVELRCDPISGHTALYWYRQSLGQGLEFLIYFQGNSAPDKSGLPSDRFSAERTGGSVSTLTIQRTQQEDSAVYLCASSFEREREGPRYEQYFGPGTRLTVT.

This clonotype has only one observation. The CDR3 coding sequence is TGTGCCAGCAGTTTGAAGGGACAGGCATACGAGCAGTACTTC. Its protein product is CASSLKGQAYEQYF. This chain links TRBV27 with TRBJ2-7, with 8 nucleotides matching TRBD1. V lost 3 bases and J lost 4; bases outside the gene matches: 5. Looked up from germline, CDR1 is MNHEY and CDR2 is SMNVEV (reference sequence). The CDR3 runs to 14 residues.

This clonotype occurred many times. The chain employs TRBV29-1 and TRBJ2-3; tentatively, D is TRBD2 (6 bases). Germline lookup yields CDR1 SQVTM and CDR2 ANQGSEA. The CDR3 totals 13 residues. Trimming took 3 bases from V and 0 from J, leaving 7 bases between them. CDR3 residues: CSVDGGSTDTQYF. In DNA form, the CDR3 reads TGCAGCGTTGATGGGGGGAGCACAGATACGCAGTATTTT.

This clonotype has just a few counts. The rearrangement uses TRBV5-4 and TRBJ1-1, with 7 bases that match TRBD1. Unmatched junction bases numbered 20, after V lost 6 bases and J lost 0 bases. There are 19 residues in the CDR3. The V gene's germline CDR1 is SGHNT and CDR2 YYREEE (reference sequence). Written as DNA, the CDR3 is TGTGCCAGCACAAGACTGAGACAGGGAGGCCCCATTGTGAACACTGAAGCTTTCTTT. It codes for CASTRLRQGGPIVNTEAFF.

This clonotype was recorded a few times. V usage is TRBV5-1 and J usage is TRBJ1-1; D remains unclear. Germline values: CDR1 SGHRS, CDR2 YFSETQ. Trimming removed 0 bases from V and 11 bases from J, with 17 bases in between. This CDR3 spans 14 amino acids. This chain's CDR3 is CASSLGPKGLSAFF. The DNA for the CDR3 is TGCGCCAGCAGCTTGGGGCCAAAAGGCCTGAGCGCTTTCTTT.

This clonotype has just a few counts. V usage is TRBV20-1 and J usage is TRBJ1-5, with a possible D match to TRBD1 (6 bases). V lost 0 bases and J 5 bases, leaving 17 bases between the germline ends. The length of the CDR3 is 16 residues. Germline V CDR1 and CDR2: DFQATT, SNEGSKA (reference sequence). CDR3 sequence reads: CSARDWSRGGDQPQHF. The CDR3 nucleotides read TGCAGTGCTAGAGACTGGAGTAGGGGGGGCGATCAGCCCCAGCATTTT.

This clonotype was detected a few times. The chain links TRBV5-6 to TRBJ1-1; D is ambiguous. The CDR3 is made up of 15 amino acids. Germline loops: CDR1 SGHDT, CDR2 YYEEEE. V was clipped by 5 bases and J by 3 bases, with 17 bases between them. As DNA, the CDR3 is TGTGCCAGCAGGGCCGTGGGTGTGGCGGACACTGAAGCTTTCTTT. Translating it yields CASRAVGVADTEAFF. The full variable domain, with the rest looked up from reference TRBV5-6 and TRBJ1-1, is DAGVTQSPTHLIKTRGQQVTLRCSPKSGHDTVSWYQQALGQGPQFIFQYYEEEERQRGNFPDRFSGHQFPNYSSELNVNALLLGDSALYLCASRAVGVADTEAFFGQGTRLTVV.

The chain carries TRBV14 and TRBJ2-5; the D is unclear. The CDR3 spans 17 residues. Trimming pared 1 base from V and 2 bases from J, leaving 17 bases between. Germline loops: CDR1 SGHDN, CDR2 FVKESK. The CDR3 sequence: CASSQGRNVGIQETQYF. CDR3 nucleotide sequence: TGTGCCAGCAGCCAAGGTCGGAATGTGGGGATTCAAGAGACCCAGTACTTC. Variable domain in full (rest from reference TRBV14 and TRBJ2-5): EAGVTQFPSHSVIEKGQTVTLRCDPISGHDNLYWYRRVMGKEIKFLLHFVKESKQDESGMPNNRFLAERTGGTYSTLKVQPAELEDSGVYFCASSQGRNVGIQETQYFGPGTRLLVL.

The sample holds a few counts of this clonotype. V gene TRBV11-2 combines with J gene TRBJ1-1, with D possibly matching TRBD1 (6 bases). The CDR3 is 16 residues long. With 3 bases removed from V and 0 bases from J, the gap between germline ends came to 14 bases. CDR1 and CDR2 from the germline V gene are SGHAT and FQNNGV. In DNA, the CDR3 is TGTGCCAGCAGCTTGGGACAAGGAACGTTGAACACTGAAGCTTTCTTT. Protein: CASSLGQGTLNTEAFF.

This clonotype was observed at least ten times. The V call is TRBV5-1, the J call TRBJ1-1, with 7 positions matching TRBD1. CDR1 is SGHRS, CDR2 YFSETQ, per germline. Trimming at V came to 0 bases and at J to 5 bases, leaving 4 bases not matched to a gene. This CDR3 contains 14 residues. Here the CDR3 reads CASSLAGGGTEAFF. CDR3 coding DNA: TGCGCCAGCAGCTTGGCAGGGGGAGGTACTGAAGCTTTCTTT.

J is TRBJ2-1 and V is TRBV19; D is undetermined. The CDR3 runs to 12 residues. CDR1 and CDR2 (germline): LNHDA, SQIVND (reference sequence). Trimming cost V 4 bases and J 3 bases, with 4 bases left between them. The CDR3 DNA sequence: TGTGCCAGTAGTAATGTCTACAATGAGCAGTTCTTC. Translation gives CASSNVYNEQFF. Complete variable domain (other parts from reference TRBV19 and TRBJ2-1): DGGITQSPKYLFRKEGQNVTLSCEQNLNHDAMYWYRQDPGQGLRLIYYSQIVNDFQKGDIAEGYSVSREKKESFPLTVTSAQKNPTAFYLCASSNVYNEQFFGPGTRLTVL.

The V call is TRBV29-1, the J call TRBJ1-2; tentatively, D is TRBD1 (6 bases). Per the germline V gene, CDR1 is SQVTM and CDR2 is ANQGSEA. The CDR3 covers 13 residues. Trimming removed 7 bases from V and 3 bases from J, with 15 bases in between. CDR3 bases: TGCAGCGCTGGGTTGGGGGGCCACTATGGCTACACCTTC. Translating it yields CSAGLGGHYGYTF. The full variable domain, with the rest looked up from reference TRBV29-1 and TRBJ1-2, is SAVISQKPSRDICQRGTSLTIQCQVDSQVTMMFWYRQQPGQSLTLIATANQGSEATYESGFVIDKFPISRPNLTFSTLTVSNMSPEDSSIYLCSAGLGGHYGYTFGSGTRLTVV.

This clonotype was observed many times. The chain has TRBV5-1 and TRBJ2-3; the match to TRBD1 covers 7 bases. The CDR3 consists of 14 residues. In germline, CDR1 is SGHRS, CDR2 YFSETQ. J lost 3 bases, V lost 4 bases, and 5 bases had no gene match. In nucleotides, the CDR3 is TGCGCCAGCAGCCTCGGGACAGTGACAGATACGCAGTATTTT. Residues: CASSLGTVTDTQYF.

This clonotype was detected many times. The chain employs TRBV27 and TRBJ2-3; weak D call: TRBD1 (6 bases). Trimming pared 6 bases from V and 5 bases from J, leaving 15 bases between. Germline lookup yields CDR1 MNHEY and CDR2 SMNVEV (reference sequence). The CDR3 runs to 14 residues. CDR3 region: CASRRTGFEDTQYF. The DNA for the CDR3 is TGTGCCAGCAGACGAACAGGGTTCGAAGATACGCAGTATTTT.

This clonotype was picked up many times. V gene TRBV19 combines with J gene TRBJ1-6, with D tentatively TRBD1 (6 bases). Trimming removed 6 bases from V and 7 bases from J, with 13 bases in between. The CDR3 runs 14 residues. Germline CDR1 LNHDA, CDR2 SQIVND (reference sequence). DNA for the CDR3: TGTGCCAGTAGCGATGGACAGCAAAATTCACCCCTCCACTTT. It yields the protein CASSDGQQNSPLHF. Combining the CDR3 with reference TRBV19 and TRBJ1-6 gives the whole variable domain DGGITQSPKYLFRKEGQNVTLSCEQNLNHDAMYWYRQDPGQGLRLIYYSQIVNDFQKGDIAEGYSVSREKKESFPLTVTSAQKNPTAFYLCASSDGQQNSPLHFGNGTRLTVT.

V and J are TRBV20-1 and TRBJ2-5; 11 positions agree with TRBD2. The CDR3 is made up of 18 amino acids. CDR1 is DFQATT and CDR2 is SNEGSKA in the germline V gene (reference sequence). V trimming: 1 base; J trimming: 2 bases; junction bases outside the gene matches: 12. CDR3 region: CSARANIGLAGWQETQYF. Here the CDR3 DNA reads TGCAGTGCTAGAGCTAACATCGGACTAGCGGGTTGGCAAGAGACCCAGTACTTC.

This clonotype has ten or more counts. The V gene is TRBV7-8, the J gene TRBJ1-1; perhaps TRBD1 as D (5 bases). Trimming removed 1 base from V and 4 bases from J, with 19 bases in between. The CDR3 totals 17 residues. CDR1 is SGHVS and CDR2 is FQNEAQ in the germline V gene. The CDR3 region is CASSLGQGIGSSTEAFF. In DNA, the CDR3 is TGTGCCAGCAGCTTAGGGCAGGGAATAGGATCGAGCACTGAAGCTTTCTTT.

V is TRBV4-2 and J is TRBJ2-2; D is possibly TRBD1 or TRBD2 (5 bases each). Germline V gives CDR1 LGHNA, CDR2 YNFKEQ. This CDR3 is built from 17 residues. Between the trimmed V and J ends, which lost 0 bases and 2 bases, there was a span of 13 bases. The CDR3 spells CASSQERAGLNTGELFF. The DNA of the CDR3 is TGTGCCAGCAGCCAAGAGAGGGCAGGGCTAAACACCGGGGAGCTGTTTTTT.

This clonotype showed up just a few times. The chain recombines TRBV4-3 with TRBJ1-4, with unresolved D. This CDR3 contains 15 residues. V was trimmed by 2 bases and J by 7 bases, leaving 14 bases between them. Germline lookup yields CDR1 LGHNA and CDR2 YSLEER. CDR3 nucleotides: TGCGCCAGCAGCCAAAACCACCGTGGAAGTGAAAAACTGTTTTTT. Amino acid sequence: CASSQNHRGSEKLFF.

This clonotype has just a few counts. The genes are TRBV20-1 and TRBJ2-7; no clear D. Germline V gene data show CDR1 as DFQATT and CDR2 as SNEGSKA (reference sequence). There are 13 residues in the CDR3. With 6 bases removed from V and 2 bases from J, the gap between germline ends came to 14 bases. CDR3 loop: CSALGELTYEQYF. Written as DNA, the CDR3 is TGCAGTGCCCTTGGGGAACTCACCTACGAGCAGTACTTC.

This clonotype was seen more than once but under ten times. This chain joins TRBV5-6 and TRBJ1-1, with D unresolved. This CDR3 contains 15 residues. In germline, CDR1 is SGHDT, CDR2 YYEEEE. Trimming took 2 bases from V and 1 from J, leaving 12 bases between them. CDR3 amino acids: CASSFEGKGNTEAFF. As DNA, the CDR3 is TGTGCCAGCAGCTTTGAAGGGAAGGGGAACACTGAAGCTTTCTTT.